This T cell receptor beta chain derives from a study of shared clonotypes between healthy human individuals. About the research overall: The donors, two women and a few men, were aged 18 to 49.

Every immunoSEQ plate was one replicate of a subset's evenly spread DNA. In the source study's methods: Junction-only sequences without quality scores were provided by ImmunoSEQ, so filtering was different. TCRdb keeps only in-frame clones here, not all; method: immunoSEQ multiplex PCR. The DNA gave D and trimming, while V, J and clone size come from that table. This sample has approximately 640,000 clones, with about 92% found just once. Sequenced sample: memory CD8+ T cells from PBMCs. Noted subset: CD45RO+ cells pooled with CCR7-negative TemRA cells. The TCR sequence derives from a man aged 18 to 29 in good health. Some clones in this sample may be carry-over from other donors' samples.

This CDR3 reads CASSLTRNDEKLFF. Here the CDR3 DNA reads TGTGCCAGCAGCCTGACAAGGAACGACGAAAAACTGTTTTTT. V is TRBV28 and J is TRBJ1-4; D remains ambiguous. CDR1 and CDR2 (germline): MDHEN, SYDVKM. This CDR3 is 14 amino acids long. With 6 bases removed from V and 8 bases from J, the gap between germline ends came to 16 bases.